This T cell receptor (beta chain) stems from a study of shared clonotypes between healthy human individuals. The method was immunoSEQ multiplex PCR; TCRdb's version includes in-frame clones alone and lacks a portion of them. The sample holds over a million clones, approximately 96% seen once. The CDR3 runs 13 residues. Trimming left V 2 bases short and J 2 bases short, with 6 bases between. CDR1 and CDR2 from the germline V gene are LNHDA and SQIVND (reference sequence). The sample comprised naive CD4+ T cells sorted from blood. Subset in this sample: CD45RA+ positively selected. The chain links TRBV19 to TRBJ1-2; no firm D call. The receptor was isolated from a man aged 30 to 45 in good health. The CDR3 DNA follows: TGTGCCAGTAGTATAATTGGAAACTATGGCTACACCTTC. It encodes CASSIIGNYGYTF. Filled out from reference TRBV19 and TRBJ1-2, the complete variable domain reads DGGITQSPKYLFRKEGQNVTLSCEQNLNHDAMYWYRQDPGQGLRLIYYSQIVNDFQKGDIAEGYSVSREKKESFPLTVTSAQKNPTAFYLCASSIIGNYGYTFGSGTRLTVV.